The clone carrying this TCR beta chain was picked up a small number of times. No antigen is known for it. The V segment lost 0 bases and the J segment 5 bases; nucleotides outside the gene matches: 8. Germline CDR1 DFQATT, CDR2 SNEGSKA (reference sequence). This CDR3 comprises 15 residues. The sample belongs to a study of post-analysis software for immune sequencing data. Whole-study results and caveats: Roughly five TRBV segments appeared more often in patients than in controls, and TRBV5-6, TRBV5-1 and TRBV20-1 were among these.

Built from TCR beta cDNA, the libraries had unique molecular identifiers in them. TCRdb itself ran the PCR reads through MiXCR, one entry per CDR3 protein. The sample records roughly 580,000 distinct CDR3 sequences, around 44% being singletons. This clonotype was obtained from a girl aged 10-17 years with multiple sclerosis. The sequencing sample was made of blood. The chain recombines TRBV20-1 with TRBJ2-5; 8 positions agree with TRBD1. In nucleotides, the CDR3 is TGCAGTGCTAGAGATTTGGACAGGGCTGGGGAGACCCAGTACTTC. Protein product: CSARDLDRAGETQYF.